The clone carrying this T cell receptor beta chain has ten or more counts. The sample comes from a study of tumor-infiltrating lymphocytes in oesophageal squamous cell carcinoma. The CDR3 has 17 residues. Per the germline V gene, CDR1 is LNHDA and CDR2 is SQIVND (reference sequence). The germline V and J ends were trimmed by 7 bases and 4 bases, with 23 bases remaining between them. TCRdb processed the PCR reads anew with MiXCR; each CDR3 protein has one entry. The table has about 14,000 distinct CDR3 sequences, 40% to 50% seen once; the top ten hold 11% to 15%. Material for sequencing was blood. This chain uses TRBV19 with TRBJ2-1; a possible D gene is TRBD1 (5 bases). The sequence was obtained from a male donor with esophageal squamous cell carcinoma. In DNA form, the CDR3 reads TGTGCCAGTAAGTGGGTGACAGAGCAGACAATATACAATGAGCAGTTCTTC. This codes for CASKWVTEQTIYNEQFF. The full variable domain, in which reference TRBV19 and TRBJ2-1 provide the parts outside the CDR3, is DGGITQSPKYLFRKEGQNVTLSCEQNLNHDAMYWYRQDPGQGLRLIYYSQIVNDFQKGDIAEGYSVSREKKESFPLTVTSAQKNPTAFYLCASKWVTEQTIYNEQFFGPGTRLTVL.